Presented here are 26 T cell receptor beta chains from one specimen sequenced in a study of blood T cells in healthy people across ages. The authors ran a second PCR of 7 to 11 cycles using a sample-barcoded 5' primer and a J-beta primer mix. MiXCR was run by TCRdb on the 5' RACE reads, yielding one entry per CDR3 protein. This sample has around 1,900,000 distinct CDR3 sequences, with roughly two fifths found just once. Sequencing was done on a sample of blood. The source of these receptors is a human donor in good health.

The chain joins TRBV29-1 to TRBJ2-5; D remains unclear. Germline V CDR1 and CDR2: SQVTM, ANQGSEA. V lost 6 bases and J 8 bases, leaving 13 bases between the germline ends. The length of the CDR3 is 11 residues. The CDR3 DNA sequence: TGCAGCGTCTTCCACGACGGCACCCAGTACTTC. This sequence encodes CSVFHDGTQYF.

The chain employs TRBV6-2 or TRBV6-3 and TRBJ2-4; 14 bases agree with TRBD2. The CDR3 runs to 16 residues. The V segment lost 4 bases and the J segment 8 bases; nucleotides outside the gene matches: 7. Germline assignment: CDR1 MNHEY and CDR2 SVGEGT. The CDR3 region is CASSLGLAGARDIQYF. In DNA form, the CDR3 reads TGTGCCAGCAGTTTGGGACTAGCGGGGGCCAGGGACATTCAGTACTTC.

The chain carries TRBV15 and TRBJ2-7, with D possibly being TRBD1 or TRBD2 (6 bases each). The CDR3 sequence is 16 residues long. Germline lookup yields CDR1 LNHNV and CDR2 YYDKDF (reference sequence). V shed 0 bases and J shed 6 bases, with 18 bases lying between them. The DNA for the CDR3 is TGTGCCACCAGCAGAGAACTCTCAGCGGGCAGGGGCGAGCAGTACTTC. Its translation: CATSRELSAGRGEQYF.

V is TRBV2 and J is TRBJ2-5; unclear D gene. Germline CDR1 SNHLY, CDR2 FYNNEI. The CDR3 covers 16 residues. The ends were cut back, 2 bases at V and 2 bases at J, with 15 bases in the middle. CDR3 DNA: TGTGCCAGCAGTGAATTGTTATATTCACCTCAAGAGACCCAGTACTTC. It codes for CASSELLYSPQETQYF.

As regards this clonotype: One end of the junction is discordant with germline, which a read error may explain. V usage is TRBV30 and J usage is TRBJ2-4, with 7 bases identical to TRBD2. The CDR3 spans 13 residues. Germline values: CDR1 GTSNPN, CDR2 SVGIG (reference sequence). CDR3 DNA sequence: TGTGCCCGGAGTGCTTCGGGGGGAAACATTCAGTACTTC. Residues: CARSASGGNIQYF.

Remarks on this clonotype: This may come from a read error, since a much larger clone is one base off. This chain links TRBV29-1 with TRBJ2-5; no clear D gene. CDR1 is SQVTM, CDR2 ANQGSEA, per germline. Trimming shortened V by 4 bases and J by 5 bases, and 11 bases separated the two germline ends. This CDR3 contains 12 residues. DNA for the CDR3: TGCAGCGTTGGCATGTTAGGGGAGACCCAGTACTTC. It specifies CSVGMLGETQYF. The full variable domain, in which reference TRBV29-1 and TRBJ2-5 provide the parts outside the CDR3, is SAVISQKPSRDICQRGTSLTIQCQVDSQVTMMFWYRQQPGQSLTLIATANQGSEATYESGFVIDKFPISRPNLTFSTLTVSNMSPEDSSIYLCSVGMLGETQYFGPGTRLLVL.

This chain connects TRBV15 to TRBJ2-1, with 9 nucleotides matching TRBD2. J lost 13 bases, V lost 1 base, and 5 bases had no gene match. In germline, CDR1 is LNHNV, CDR2 YYDKDF (reference sequence). The length of the CDR3 is 13 residues. The CDR3: CATSRGETSGQFF. In DNA form, the CDR3 reads TGTGCCACCAGCAGAGGGGAGACTAGCGGACAGTTCTTC.

This clonotype has ten or more counts. The junction departs from germline at one end; a sequencing error may be responsible. The V call is TRBV7-3, the J call TRBJ2-3; D assignment may be TRBD1 or TRBD2 (6 bases each). The CDR3 spans 14 residues. The V gene's germline CDR1 is SGHTA and CDR2 FQGTGA. CDR3 DNA: TGCGCCAGCAGCCCCCGGGGGCTAACAGATACGCAGTATTTT. Amino acid sequence: CASSPRGLTDTQYF.

This clonotype was seen more than once but under ten times. The chain carries TRBV20-1 and TRBJ2-3, with D possibly matching TRBD1 (5 bases). CDR1 is DFQATT, CDR2 SNEGSKA, per germline (reference sequence). V was clipped by 3 bases and J by 3 bases, with 10 bases between them. The CDR3 runs 13 residues. This chain's CDR3 is CSASDSLTDTQYF. The CDR3, as DNA: TGCAGTGCTAGCGACAGCCTAACAGATACGCAGTATTTT.

The chain couples TRBV15 to TRBJ2-7; TRBD2 is a possible D gene (5 bases). V was cut by 4 bases and J by 0 bases, with 13 bases left in between. The CDR3 is 15 residues long. Germline V gene lookup returns CDR1 LNHNV and CDR2 YYDKDF (reference sequence). The CDR3 DNA sequence: TGTGCCACCAGCAAGCTTGAGGGTATCTCCTACGAGCAGTACTTC. Protein: CATSKLEGISYEQYF. The full variable domain, rest sourced from reference TRBV15 and TRBJ2-7, is DAMVIQNPRYQVTQFGKPVTLSCSQTLNHNVMYWYQQKSSQAPKLLFHYYDKDFNNEADTPDNFQSRRPNTSFCFLDIRSPGLGDTAMYLCATSKLEGISYEQYFGPGTRLTVT.

The chain employs TRBV11-2 and TRBJ1-2, with a tentative D call TRBD1 (6 bases). Germline CDR1 is SGHAT and CDR2 is FQNNGV. The CDR3 is 17 amino acids. Deletions cut 4 bases from V and 8 bases from J, with 26 bases between. The CDR3 DNA follows: TGTGCCAGCAGCTCAGGTTTTCGGACAGAGTTCTTTTACGGCTACACCTTC. It encodes CASSSGFRTEFFYGYTF.

The chain uses TRBV27 and TRBJ2-3; 10 bases line up with TRBD1. V lost 8 bases to trimming and J lost 3 bases; unmatched junction nucleotides: 14. The germline V gene encodes CDR1 MNHEY and CDR2 SMNVEV (reference sequence). CDR3 length equals 17 residues. This CDR3 is CASAHWGQGRLTDTQYF. CDR3 sequence (DNA): TGTGCCAGCGCACATTGGGGACAGGGGCGCTTAACAGATACGCAGTATTTT.

The J gene is TRBJ2-3, the V gene TRBV4-1; D is unclear. The CDR3 consists of 13 residues. V shed 1 base and J shed 11 bases, with 13 bases lying between them. The germline V gene has CDR1 MGHRA and CDR2 YSYEKL. The chain's CDR3 is CASSQAGRLGQYF. The CDR3 DNA is TGCGCCAGCAGCCAAGCCGGGCGCTTGGGGCAGTATTTT.

This clonotype was observed a few times. V gene TRBV12-3 or TRBV12-4 combines with J gene TRBJ2-1, with unresolved D. Trimming removed 5 bases at V and 12 bases at J, with 14 bases between. The CDR3 covers 12 residues. The CDR3 sequence: CASSPGPDLQFF. The CDR3 DNA follows: TGTGCCAGCAGTCCAGGACCCGATCTGCAGTTCTTC.

This rearrangement joins TRBV13 to TRBJ1-1; D is undetermined. V was clipped by 1 base and J by 6 bases, with 9 bases between them. Germline V gene lookup returns CDR1 PRHDT and CDR2 FYEKMQ (reference sequence). CDR3 length: 13 amino acids. CDR3 loop: CASSLDLGSEAFF. The CDR3 DNA is TGTGCCAGCAGCTTAGATTTGGGATCTGAAGCTTTCTTT.

This chain joins TRBV15 and TRBJ1-1, with D unresolved. The length of the CDR3 is 13 residues. V was shortened by 4 bases and J by 4 bases, with 10 bases between the two germline ends. The germline gives CDR1 LNHNV, CDR2 YYDKDF (reference sequence). The DNA of the CDR3 is TGTGCCACCAGCACGGGTTTATCCACTGAAGCTTTCTTT. This codes for CATSTGLSTEAFF.

The chain recombines TRBV20-1 with TRBJ1-2; a weak D match, TRBD1 (5 bases). V shed 4 bases and J shed 3 bases, with 18 bases lying between them. CDR1 and CDR2 (germline): DFQATT, SNEGSKA (reference sequence). The CDR3 runs to 15 residues. CDR3 loop: CSANRKAGKDYGYTF. CDR3 bases: TGCAGTGCTAACAGAAAGGCAGGGAAGGACTATGGCTACACCTTC.

This rearrangement joins TRBV6-5 to TRBJ2-3; 8 nucleotides agree with TRBD1. Germline lookup yields CDR1 MNHEY and CDR2 SVGAGI. Trimming took 7 bases from V and 3 from J; bases not matched to a gene: 3. The CDR3 has 13 residues. DNA for the CDR3: TGTGCCAGCACGGGACAGGCTACAGATACGCAGTATTTT. It yields the protein CASTGQATDTQYF.

The V call is TRBV29-1, the J call TRBJ1-1; 7 positions match TRBD1. Trimming took 4 bases from V and 9 from J; bases not matched to a gene: 2. There are 10 residues in the CDR3. Germline CDR1 and CDR2: SQVTM and ANQGSEA. The CDR3, as DNA: TGCAGCGTTGGGACAGGCAAAGCTTTCTTT. As protein: CSVGTGKAFF.

This rearrangement joins TRBV6-2 or TRBV6-3 to TRBJ2-5; the D is unclear. CDR3 size: 13 residues. The germline V gene has CDR1 MNHEY and CDR2 SVGEGT. V lost 2 bases to trimming and J lost 3 bases, with 7 bases between them. The CDR3 nucleotides read TGTGCCAGCAGTTACGTTCTGAAAGAGACCCAGTACTTC. Protein product: CASSYVLKETQYF.

The V and J genes are TRBV5-1 and TRBJ2-3, with no clear D. V was pared by 6 bases and J by 0 bases, with 11 bases between. Germline-derived CDR1 and CDR2 are SGHRS and YFSETQ. The CDR3 is made up of 14 amino acids. Written as DNA, the CDR3 is TGCGCCAGCACCCACGAGCAAAGCACAGATACGCAGTATTTT. This sequence encodes CASTHEQSTDTQYF.

The chain uses TRBV5-1 and TRBJ1-2; D not certain. CDR3 length: 13 residues. The ends were cut back, 0 bases at V and 5 bases at J, with 8 bases in the middle. Germline CDR1 SGHRS, CDR2 YFSETQ. CDR3 in amino acids: CASSLGSQYGYTF. The CDR3 region has the DNA TGCGCCAGCAGCTTGGGCAGTCAATATGGCTACACCTTC. The complete variable domain, with remaining parts taken from reference TRBV5-1 and TRBJ1-2, reads KAGVTQTPRYLIKTRGQQVTLSCSPISGHRSVSWYQQTPGQGLQFLFEYFSETQRNKGNFPGRFSGRQFSNSRSEMNVSTLELGDSALYLCASSLGSQYGYTFGSGTRLTVV.

This clonotype was detected only a few times. The rearrangement joins TRBV7-2 to TRBJ2-7; 7 positions match TRBD2. Germline V CDR1 and CDR2: SGHTA, FQGNSA. This CDR3 contains 14 residues. V trimming: 11 bases; J trimming: 3 bases; junction bases outside the gene matches: 13. The CDR3 DNA sequence: TGTGCCTCCGGGTCGTGGGGGGGTATCTACGAGCAGTACTTC. It yields the protein CASGSWGGIYEQYF.

This clonotype was observed a handful of times. The V and J genes are TRBV20-1 and TRBJ2-6; D gene ambiguous. CDR3 length: 16 amino acids. Germline CDR1 and CDR2: DFQATT and SNEGSKA (reference sequence). V was cut by 1 base and J by 0 bases, with 10 bases left in between. The CDR3 sequence is CSARAALSSGANVLTF. The CDR3 bases are TGCAGTGCTAGAGCCGCGTTGAGCTCTGGGGCCAACGTCCTGACTTTC.

There are a few counts of this clonotype. Its ends do not fully match the called genes, so a read error is possible. The CDR3 nucleotides read TGTGCCAGCAGTTTAGGGGGACTTACCTATGGCTACACCTTC. It is translated as CASSLGGLTYGYTF. This chain joins TRBV7-9 and TRBJ1-2; a weak D match, TRBD1 (6 bases). Germline CDR1 and CDR2: SEHNR and FQNEAQ (reference sequence). The CDR3 extends over 14 amino acids.

The chain couples TRBV6-2 or TRBV6-3 to TRBJ1-2, with unresolved D. The germline V gene encodes CDR1 MNHEY and CDR2 SVGEGT. Trimming pared 7 bases from V and 7 bases from J, leaving 31 bases between. This CDR3 spans 18 amino acids. The CDR3 DNA reads TGTGCCAGCACTTATCGTTCATCTCGGACCTCCCCTTCCTCTGGCTACACCTTC. This encodes CASTYRSSRTSPSSGYTF.